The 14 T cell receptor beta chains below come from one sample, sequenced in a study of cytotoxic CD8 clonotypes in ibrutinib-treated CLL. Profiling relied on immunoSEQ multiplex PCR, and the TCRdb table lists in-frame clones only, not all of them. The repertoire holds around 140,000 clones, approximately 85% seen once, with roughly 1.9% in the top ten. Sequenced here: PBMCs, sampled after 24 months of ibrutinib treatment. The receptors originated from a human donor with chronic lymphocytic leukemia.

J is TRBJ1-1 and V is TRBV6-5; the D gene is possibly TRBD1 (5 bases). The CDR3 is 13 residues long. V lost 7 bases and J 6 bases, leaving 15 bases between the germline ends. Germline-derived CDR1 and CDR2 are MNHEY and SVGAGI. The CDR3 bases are TGTGCCAGCACTGCGGCAGGGTGGCCTGAAGCTTTCTTT. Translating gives CASTAAGWPEAFF.

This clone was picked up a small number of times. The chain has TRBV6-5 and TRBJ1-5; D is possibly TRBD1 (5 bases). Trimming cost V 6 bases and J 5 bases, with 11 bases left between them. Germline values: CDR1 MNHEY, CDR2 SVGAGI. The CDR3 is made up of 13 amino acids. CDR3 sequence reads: CASSGRGDQPQHF. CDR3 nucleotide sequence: TGTGCCAGCAGCGGACGGGGGGATCAGCCCCAGCATTTT.

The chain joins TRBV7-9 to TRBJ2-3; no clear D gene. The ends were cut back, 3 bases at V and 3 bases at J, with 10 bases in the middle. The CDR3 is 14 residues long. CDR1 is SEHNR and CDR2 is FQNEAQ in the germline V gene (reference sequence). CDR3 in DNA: TGTGCCAGCAGCTTGAGTTATACTACAGATACGCAGTATTTT. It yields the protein CASSLSYTTDTQYF.

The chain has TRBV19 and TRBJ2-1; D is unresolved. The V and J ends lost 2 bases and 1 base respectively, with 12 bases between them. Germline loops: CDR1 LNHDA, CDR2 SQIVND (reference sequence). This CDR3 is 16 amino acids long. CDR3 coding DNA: TGTGCCAGTAGTATATTGACATTAAGTTCCTACAATGAGCAGTTCTTC. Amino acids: CASSILTLSSYNEQFF.

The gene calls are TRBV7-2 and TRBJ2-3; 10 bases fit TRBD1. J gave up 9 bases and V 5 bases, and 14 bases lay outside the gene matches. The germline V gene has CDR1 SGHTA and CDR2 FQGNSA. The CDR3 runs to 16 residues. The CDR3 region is CASSARQGARYGTQYF. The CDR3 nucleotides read TGTGCCAGCAGCGCCCGACAGGGGGCGCGGTACGGGACGCAGTATTTT.

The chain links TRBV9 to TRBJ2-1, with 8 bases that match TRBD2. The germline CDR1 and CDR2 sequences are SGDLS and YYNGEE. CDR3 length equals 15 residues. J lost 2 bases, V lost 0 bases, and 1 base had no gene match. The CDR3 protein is CASSVEGLAYNEQFF. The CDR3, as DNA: TGTGCCAGCAGCGTAGAGGGACTAGCCTACAATGAGCAGTTCTTC.

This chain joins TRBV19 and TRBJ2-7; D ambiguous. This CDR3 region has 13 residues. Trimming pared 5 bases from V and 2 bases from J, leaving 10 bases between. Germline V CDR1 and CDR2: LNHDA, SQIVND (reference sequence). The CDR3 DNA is TGTGCCAGTAGTCCCCCAGGAACCTACGAGCAGTACTTC. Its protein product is CASSPPGTYEQYF. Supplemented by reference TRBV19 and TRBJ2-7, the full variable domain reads DGGITQSPKYLFRKEGQNVTLSCEQNLNHDAMYWYRQDPGQGLRLIYYSQIVNDFQKGDIAEGYSVSREKKESFPLTVTSAQKNPTAFYLCASSPPGTYEQYFGPGTRLTVT.

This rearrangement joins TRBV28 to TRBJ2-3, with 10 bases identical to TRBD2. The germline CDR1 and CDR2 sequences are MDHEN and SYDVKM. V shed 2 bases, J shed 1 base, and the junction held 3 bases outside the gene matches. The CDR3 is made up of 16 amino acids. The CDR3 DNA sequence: TGTGCCAGCAGTTTAGTAGGACTAGCGGGCACAGATACGCAGTATTTT. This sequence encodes CASSLVGLAGTDTQYF.

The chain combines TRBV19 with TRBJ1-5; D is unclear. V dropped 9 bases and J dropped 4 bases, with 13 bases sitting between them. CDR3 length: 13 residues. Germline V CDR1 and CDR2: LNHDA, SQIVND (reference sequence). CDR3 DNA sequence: TGTGCCAGCGCCAGCTTAAAGAATCAGCCCCAGCATTTT. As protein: CASASLKNQPQHF. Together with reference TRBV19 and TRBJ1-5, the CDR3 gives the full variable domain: DGGITQSPKYLFRKEGQNVTLSCEQNLNHDAMYWYRQDPGQGLRLIYYSQIVNDFQKGDIAEGYSVSREKKESFPLTVTSAQKNPTAFYLCASASLKNQPQHFGDGTRLSIL.

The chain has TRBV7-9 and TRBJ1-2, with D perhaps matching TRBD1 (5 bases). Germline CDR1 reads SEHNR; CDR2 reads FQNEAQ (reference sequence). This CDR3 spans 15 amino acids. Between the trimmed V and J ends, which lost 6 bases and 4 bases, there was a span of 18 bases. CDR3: CASSPGGQGVYGYTF. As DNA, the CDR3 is TGTGCCAGCAGTCCCGGGGGTCAGGGAGTCTATGGCTACACCTTC.

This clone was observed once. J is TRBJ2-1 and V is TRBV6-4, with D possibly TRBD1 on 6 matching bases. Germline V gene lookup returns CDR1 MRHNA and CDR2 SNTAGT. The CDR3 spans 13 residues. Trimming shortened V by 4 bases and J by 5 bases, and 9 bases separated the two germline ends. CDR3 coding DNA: TGTGCCAGCAGTGGTCAGGGGCACAATGAGCAGTTCTTC. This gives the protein CASSGQGHNEQFF.

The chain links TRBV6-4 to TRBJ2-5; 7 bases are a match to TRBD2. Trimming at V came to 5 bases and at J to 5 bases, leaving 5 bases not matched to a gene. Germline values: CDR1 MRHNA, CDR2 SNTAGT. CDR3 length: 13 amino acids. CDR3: CASSRGVDETQYF. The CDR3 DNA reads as TGTGCCAGCAGTCGGGGGGTAGACGAGACCCAGTACTTC.

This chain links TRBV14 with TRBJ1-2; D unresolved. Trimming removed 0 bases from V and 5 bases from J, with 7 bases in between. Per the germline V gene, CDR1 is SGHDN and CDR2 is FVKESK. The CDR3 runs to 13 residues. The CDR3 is CASSQDRGYGYTF. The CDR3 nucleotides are TGTGCCAGCAGCCAAGACAGAGGGTATGGCTACACCTTC.

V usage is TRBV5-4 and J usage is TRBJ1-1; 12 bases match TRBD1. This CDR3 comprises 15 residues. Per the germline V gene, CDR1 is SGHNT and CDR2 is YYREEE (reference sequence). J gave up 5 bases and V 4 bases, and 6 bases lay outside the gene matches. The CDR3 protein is CASSQGQGAGTEAFF. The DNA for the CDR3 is TGTGCCAGCAGCCAGGGACAGGGGGCAGGTACTGAAGCTTTCTTT.